Below, one T cell receptor (beta chain) is given with its context. Its antigen specificity is not known. No much larger clone is present one base from it, and per-base qualities are unavailable. These data are taken from a study of post-analysis software for immune sequencing data (dated by TCRdb to between 2015 and 2016). For the study in its entirety: The recorded disease courses included relapsing-remitting, secondary progressive and progressive-relapsing multiple sclerosis, and some patients had no subtype annotation. Patient repertoires were compared against ten to twelve previously published healthy control repertoires from donors aged roughly 6 to 25 years. A subset of samples was prepared in parallel using single-end sample barcoding, then pooled and co-amplified after Illumina adapter ligation. What the work shows at the level of the full study, not this receptor alone: Significantly lower normalized Chao1 diversity was found in multiple sclerosis patients than in controls, suggesting substantial peripheral T-cell clonal expansion. Significantly higher frequencies in patients than in controls were found for about five TRBV segments, including TRBV5-6, TRBV5-1 and TRBV20-1. Direct clustering with F measure revealed strong co-clustering of samples prepared in the same batch, which led to a batch-effect correction. The control group was slightly older than the multiple sclerosis patient group.

Library creation used PCR. Reads for this sample came from an Illumina HiSeq 2500. To reduce PCR and sequencing biases, unique molecular identifiers were built into the TCR beta cDNA libraries. Per 1 to 10 million input T cells, around 500,000 cDNA molecules were obtained, such that each molecule approximated one T cell. The patient libraries were prepared and sequenced using the same protocol as the earlier healthy control dataset. Samples belonging to the same batch were prepared together, multiplexed and sequenced on a shared HiSeq lane. The study's processing was this. MIGEC was used to process the raw barcoded reads, and molecular identifier groups with only a single read were discarded before consensus assembly and CDR3 extraction. VDJtools was used for post-analysis of the clonotype tables, and diversity was normalized by down-sampling every dataset to the size of the smallest sample. In repertoire overlap clustering, CDR3 amino acid sequences, but not nucleotide sequences, were matched to correct batch-related cross-sample contamination. TCRdb passed the public sequencing reads through fastp at Q25 and MiXCR, retaining productive beta sequences. Identical CDR3 protein sequences are pooled into one entry, listed with their most common genes and DNA. TCRdb's processing, not the authors', yielded these V and J calls. The sample data list hundreds of thousands of distinct CDR3 sequences, and approximately 53% of these were observed just once. The ten largest clones represent 4.6% of the sample.

V is cut by 6 bases and J by 4 bases, and the space between the germline ends is 16 bases. CDR1 and CDR2 (SNHLY, FYNNEI) derive from the germline V gene. The CDR3 contains 15 residues, cysteine and phenylalanine counted. The sequence is cut down to CDR3 DNA, 45 bases in frame from base 1. To demonstrate the VDJtools post-analysis software, the study profiled TCR beta repertoires from the peripheral blood of approximately twelve young patients with multiple sclerosis. Multiple sclerosis patients were children and adolescents aged roughly 6 to 17 years. The clonotype was recovered from a girl under 18 with multiple sclerosis. The chain uses TRBV2 and TRBJ2-1; the D segment could be TRBD2, given 6 matching bases. Sequencing was performed on blood. The bases read TGTGCCAGCAGGGCTTCGTGGGGGGAATACAATGAGCAGTTCTTC. Its coded protein is CASRASWGEYNEQFF.